Listed here is a single T cell receptor (beta chain). As handled by the study authors: Amplified reference gene primers provided the basis for estimating nucleated cell counts. The table came from immunoSEQ multiplex PCR; TCRdb's copy has only in-frame clones and leaves some out. V, J and clone size derive from that table, while D and trimming were established from the DNA sequence. Of about 120,000 clones in the sample, 79% were seen once. These data come from a study of blood T cell repertoires in COVID-19. Study-wide background: T cells, B-cell-depleted T cells, or PBMCs supplied cDNA or gDNA.

V dropped 4 bases and J dropped 2 bases, with 19 bases sitting between them. The germline V gene has CDR1 LGHDT and CDR2 YNNKEL (reference sequence). This CDR3 spans 17 amino acids. The rearrangement uses TRBV3-1 (or the pseudogene TRBV3-2) and TRBJ2-3; D may be TRBD2 (6 bases). The origin of this receptor is a man aged 40-50 years with active or convalescent COVID-19. Sequenced input: peripheral blood. CDR3 protein: CASSRFVASGHTDTQYF. The DNA of the CDR3 is TGTGCCAGCAGCCGCTTTGTAGCAAGCGGGCACACAGATACGCAGTATTTT.